This passage covers 18 T cell receptor beta chains from one sample sequenced in a study of identical twins. A single record per CDR3 protein comes from TCRdb applying MiXCR to the 5' RACE reads. The top ten clones hold approximately 1.5% of a sample with nearly 650,000 distinct CDR3 sequences, 7% to 7.5% of them seen once. These data also featured in a second study, about yellow fever vaccine responses in identical twins.

The sequenced sample was PBMCs. Receptors were obtained from a woman between 18 and 29 years old in good health.

The J gene is TRBJ2-3, the V gene TRBV28; 7 bases fit TRBD2. Looked up from germline, CDR1 is MDHEN and CDR2 is SYDVKM. V trimming: 10 bases; J trimming: 6 bases; junction bases outside the gene matches: 10. This CDR3 contains 13 residues. The CDR3 DNA reads TGTGCCATAGGGAGGGAGTCCCGGGATACGCAGTATTTT. Translation: CAIGRESRDTQYF. Supplemented by reference TRBV28 and TRBJ2-3, the full variable domain reads DVKVTQSSRYLVKRTGEKVFLECVQDMDHENMFWYRQDPGLGLRLIYFSYDVKMKEKGDIPEGYSVSREKKERFSLILESASTNQTSMYLCAIGRESRDTQYFGPGTRLTVL.

In its sample, this clonotype was seen many times. The gene calls are TRBV2 and TRBJ2-7; 15 nucleotides agree with TRBD2. This CDR3 region has 17 residues. CDR1 and CDR2 (germline): SNHLY, FYNNEI. J gave up 2 bases and V 7 bases, and 9 bases lay outside the gene matches. CDR3 region: CASILGLAGGYAYEQYF. The CDR3 nucleotides read TGTGCCAGCATCCTGGGACTAGCGGGAGGATACGCCTACGAGCAGTACTTC.

This clonotype was detected many times. This sequence joins TRBV7-2 and TRBJ2-3; 12 nucleotides match TRBD2. CDR3 size: 17 residues. V lost 5 bases, J lost 2 bases, and 8 bases stayed unmatched. CDR1 and CDR2 (germline): SGHTA, FQGNSA. Written as DNA, the CDR3 is TGTGCCAGCAGCACTCCGGGACTAGCGGGCCCCACAGATACGCAGTATTTT. This codes for CASSTPGLAGPTDTQYF.

This clonotype was seen only a few times. The J gene is TRBJ2-5, the V gene TRBV3-1; 7 bases align to TRBD1. There are 14 residues in the CDR3. The germline V gene has CDR1 LGHDT and CDR2 YNNKEL (reference sequence). V trimming: 3 bases; J trimming: 5 bases; junction bases outside the gene matches: 6. CDR3 protein: CASSHRQGKETQYF. The CDR3 DNA follows: TGTGCCAGCAGCCATCGACAGGGAAAGGAGACCCAGTACTTC.

The gene calls are TRBV5-1 and TRBJ2-5; TRBD1 agrees at 7 bases. With 0 bases clipped from V and 4 bases from J, the junction kept 9 bases outside the gene matches. The germline V gene has CDR1 SGHRS and CDR2 YFSETQ. The CDR3 has 16 residues. The CDR3 loop reads CASSLGQGTPRETQYF. The CDR3 bases are TGCGCCAGCAGCTTGGGACAGGGTACTCCGAGAGAGACCCAGTACTTC.

There are many counts of this clonotype. The chain employs TRBV7-7 and TRBJ2-1; D gene unclear. Trimming removed 5 bases at V and 0 bases at J, with 11 bases between. The CDR3 sequence is 15 residues long. Germline-derived CDR1 and CDR2 are SSHAT and FNYEAQ (reference sequence). The DNA of the CDR3 is TGTGCCAGCAGCCCGTCCCTGAGCTCCTACAATGAGCAGTTCTTC. As protein: CASSPSLSSYNEQFF.

This clonotype was recorded at least ten times. This chain connects TRBV7-9 to TRBJ2-1, with D unclear. The ends were cut back, 5 bases at V and 8 bases at J, with 13 bases in the middle. Germline CDR1 is SEHNR and CDR2 is FQNEAQ (reference sequence). The CDR3 is 13 residues long. The CDR3 DNA sequence: TGTGCCAGCAGCCCCCTACCCCGGCATGAGCAGTTCTTC. Translation: CASSPLPRHEQFF.

The sample holds many counts of this clonotype. V usage is TRBV7-8 and J usage is TRBJ2-2; 10 bases map to TRBD2. CDR1 and CDR2 (germline): SGHVS, FQNEAQ. This CDR3 region has 18 residues. J was trimmed by 7 bases and V by 6 bases; bases with no gene match: 17. The CDR3 DNA reads as TGTGCCAGCAGAACCACCCCCTCTAGCGGGGGTCGGAACGGGGAGCTGTTTTTT. Translated: CASRTTPSSGGRNGELFF.

This CDR3 reads CASSLYGGPKNIQYF. The CDR3 DNA follows: TGTGCCAGCAGTTTATATGGGGGACCCAAAAACATTCAGTACTTC. V and J are TRBV12-3 or TRBV12-4 and TRBJ2-4; D is tentatively TRBD1 or TRBD2 (5 bases each). Trimming stripped 2 bases from V and 2 bases from J, with 10 bases between. The CDR3 is made up of 15 amino acids.

This clonotype has at least ten counts. The V gene is TRBV7-9, the J gene TRBJ1-3; perhaps TRBD1 as D (6 bases). V dropped 3 bases and J dropped 11 bases, with 17 bases sitting between them. The CDR3 loop spans 14 amino acids. CDR1 and CDR2 (germline): SEHNR, FQNEAQ (reference sequence). The CDR3 loop is CASSFGQNRGSIYF. CDR3 bases: TGTGCCAGCAGCTTCGGACAGAACCGGGGCTCCATATATTTT.

This clonotype appeared a few times. J is TRBJ2-1 and V is TRBV20-1; tentative D call: TRBD1 (6 bases). V was shortened by 5 bases and J by 8 bases, with 19 bases between the two germline ends. From germline, CDR1 is DFQATT and CDR2 SNEGSKA (reference sequence). The CDR3 has 14 amino acids. CDR3 residues: CSASGDPPMDEQFF. The CDR3 nucleotides are TGCAGTGCTTCAGGGGACCCGCCTATGGATGAGCAGTTCTTC.

The chain combines TRBV27 with TRBJ1-4; 10 positions match TRBD1. V shed 5 bases and J 7 bases; nucleotides not matched to a gene: 7. There are 15 residues in the CDR3. Germline CDR1 reads MNHEY; CDR2 reads SMNVEV (reference sequence). The CDR3 loop reads CASSPTGGMGEKLFF. The CDR3 DNA reads as TGTGCCAGCAGTCCGACAGGGGGCATGGGTGAAAAACTGTTTTTT.

The V gene is TRBV7-9, the J gene TRBJ2-1; D gene uncertain. The V gene's germline CDR1 is SEHNR and CDR2 FQNEAQ (reference sequence). Trimming took 6 bases from V and 1 from J, leaving 19 bases between them. The CDR3 contains 17 residues. In DNA form, the CDR3 reads TGTGCCAGCAGGCCCGTCAGGTTTCCACCTTCCTACAATGAGCAGTTCTTC. This encodes CASRPVRFPPSYNEQFF.

The chain joins TRBV21-1 to TRBJ2-7; the table's D call, TRBD1, has no DNA check behind it. TRBV21-1 is a listed pseudogene. The CDR3 sequence is 14 residues long. The CDR3 reads CASFGQRQNYEQYV. CDR3 DNA sequence: TGTGCCAGCTTTGGCCAAAGACAGAACTACGAGCAGTACGTC.

The V call is TRBV19, the J call TRBJ2-3, with D possibly TRBD2 on 6 matching bases. Germline CDR1 is LNHDA and CDR2 is SQIVND (reference sequence). With 3 bases removed from V and 3 bases from J, the gap between germline ends came to 16 bases. This CDR3 contains 16 residues. The CDR3 DNA is TGTGCCAGTAGTATGCAGACGGGAGTGTTGACAGATACGCAGTATTTT. This encodes CASSMQTGVLTDTQYF. Drawing the rest from reference TRBV19 and TRBJ2-3, the complete variable domain is DGGITQSPKYLFRKEGQNVTLSCEQNLNHDAMYWYRQDPGQGLRLIYYSQIVNDFQKGDIAEGYSVSREKKESFPLTVTSAQKNPTAFYLCASSMQTGVLTDTQYFGPGTRLTVL.

This clonotype was picked up a small number of times. The chain employs TRBV29-1 and TRBJ2-1; maybe TRBD2 (5 bases). The germline V gene has CDR1 SQVTM and CDR2 ANQGSEA. The CDR3 spans 15 residues. Trimming shortened V by 7 bases and J by 0 bases, and 16 bases separated the two germline ends. The CDR3 region is CSAKTGTFSYNEQFF. The CDR3 nucleotides read TGCAGCGCTAAGACGGGAACCTTCTCCTACAATGAGCAGTTCTTC.

There are many counts of this clonotype. Here the CDR3 DNA reads TGTGCCAGCAACCCATGGGAGGCCTACAATGAGCAGTTCTTC. Protein sequence: CASNPWEAYNEQFF. This chain uses TRBV6-2 or TRBV6-3 with TRBJ2-1; perhaps TRBD2 as D (6 bases). The CDR3 spans 14 residues. The germline CDR1 and CDR2 sequences are MNHEY and SVGEGT. The germline V and J ends were trimmed by 7 bases and 2 bases, with 12 bases remaining between them.

This clonotype occurred a few times. The chain carries TRBV5-1 and TRBJ1-2; D not resolved. Germline V gene lookup returns CDR1 SGHRS and CDR2 YFSETQ. V gave up 0 bases and J gave up 0 bases, with 12 bases separating them. The CDR3 sequence is 16 residues long. This chain's CDR3 is CASSLAEVPANYGYTF. The CDR3 coding sequence is TGCGCCAGCAGCTTGGCCGAGGTACCTGCTAACTATGGCTACACCTTC.